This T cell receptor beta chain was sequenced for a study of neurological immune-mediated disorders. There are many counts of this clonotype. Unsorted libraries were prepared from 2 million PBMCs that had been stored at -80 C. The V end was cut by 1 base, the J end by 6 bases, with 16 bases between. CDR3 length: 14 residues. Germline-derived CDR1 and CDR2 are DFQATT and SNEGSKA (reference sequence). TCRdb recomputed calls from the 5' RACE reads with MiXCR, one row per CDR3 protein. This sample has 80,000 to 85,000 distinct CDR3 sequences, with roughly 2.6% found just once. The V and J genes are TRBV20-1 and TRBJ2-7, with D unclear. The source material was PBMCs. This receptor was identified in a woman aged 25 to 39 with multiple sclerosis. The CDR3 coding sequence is TGCAGTGCTAGAGTTGGCGGCTTACCCGGCGAGCAGTACTTC. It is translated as CSARVGGLPGEQYF.